These 14 T cell receptor beta chains were all obtained from the same sample, sequenced in a study of vaccination and CD4 T cells after COVID-19. Treatment described: approximately nine-day PBMC culture with coronavirus spike peptide pools or control peptides (ViraFEST assay). Cultured CD4+ T-cell DNA underwent Oncomine TCR Beta short-read sequencing. TCRdb passed the PCR reads through MiXCR, listing each CDR3 protein once. The sample holds around 15,000 distinct CDR3 sequences; roughly 46% are singletons and the top ten take about 3.7%. No cognate antigen is known for these TCRs. Sequenced: CD4+ T cells from blood, cultured in vitro. Receptors originate from a human donor who had recovered from COVID-19.

The V gene is TRBV9, the J gene TRBJ2-7, with TRBD2 as a possible D gene (6 bases). The CDR3 is 15 residues long. V dropped 4 bases and J dropped 7 bases, with 21 bases sitting between them. Germline V lookup: CDR1 SGDLS, CDR2 YYNGEE. CDR3 residues: CASSPQTRLGVEQYF. The CDR3 DNA is TGTGCCAGCAGCCCTCAGACTAGATTGGGGGTGGAGCAGTACTTC.

The chain uses TRBV4-1 and TRBJ1-2; D gene uncertain. The V gene lost 3 bases and the J gene lost 4 bases, with 9 bases spanning the gap. The germline gives CDR1 MGHRA, CDR2 YSYEKL. The CDR3 loop spans 13 amino acids. The CDR3 nucleotides are TGCGCCAGCAGCCAGTCGGACCTCTATGGCTACACCTTC. Residues: CASSQSDLYGYTF.

Here the CDR3 DNA reads TGTGCCAGCACACGCGGGACAGGGATCGGCACAGATACGCAGTATTTT. Residues: CASTRGTGIGTDTQYF. The chain combines TRBV13 with TRBJ2-3; 9 bases align to TRBD1. After removal of 7 bases from V and 1 base from J, the junction contained 9 bases not matched to a gene. This CDR3 comprises 16 residues. Germline V lookup: CDR1 PRHDT, CDR2 FYEKMQ (reference sequence).

The chain employs TRBV4-1 and TRBJ2-5; D might be TRBD2 (5 bases). V gave up 3 bases and J gave up 4 bases, with 21 bases separating them. Per the germline V gene, CDR1 is MGHRA and CDR2 is YSYEKL. The CDR3 runs 17 residues. The DNA for the CDR3 is TGCGCCAGCAGCCAGCCCTATCGGGGTGGTGAAGGAGAGACCCAGTACTTC. It is translated as CASSQPYRGGEGETQYF.

This rearrangement joins TRBV6-4 to TRBJ2-3; TRBD2 matches 8 bases. The J segment lost 3 bases and the V segment lost 4 bases, leaving 3 bases of the junction unmatched. Germline-derived CDR1 and CDR2 are MRHNA and SNTAGT. The CDR3 loop spans 14 amino acids. CDR3 sequence (DNA): TGTGCCAGCAGTGCGGGAGGGCCAACAGATACGCAGTATTTT. This gives the protein CASSAGGPTDTQYF.

The rearrangement links TRBV7-3 to TRBJ2-1; either TRBD1 or TRBD2 may fit D (5 bases each). V was shortened by 0 bases and J by 9 bases, with 12 bases between the two germline ends. The CDR3 loop spans 14 amino acids. Germline V gene data show CDR1 as SGHTA and CDR2 as FQGTGA. The CDR3 nucleotides are TGTGCCAGCAGCTTAACTGGGACCCAGAGTGAGCAGTTCTTC. As protein: CASSLTGTQSEQFF.

This chain uses TRBV6-1 with TRBJ2-7; 7 bases are a match to TRBD2. CDR1 is MNHNS and CDR2 is SASEGT in the germline V gene. There are 14 residues in the CDR3. V lost 5 bases and J lost 6; bases outside the gene matches: 10. CDR3 sequence: CASSPVGGRAEQYF. The CDR3 DNA reads TGTGCCAGCAGTCCCGTGGGAGGGAGAGCCGAGCAGTACTTC.

This clonotype showed up just a few times. The chain employs TRBV20-1 and TRBJ2-3; a weak D match, TRBD2 (6 bases). The CDR3 spans 13 residues. CDR1 is DFQATT, CDR2 SNEGSKA, per germline (reference sequence). The V gene lost 1 base and the J gene lost 6 bases, with 11 bases spanning the gap. This CDR3 reads CSARAAGPDTQYF. DNA of the CDR3: TGCAGTGCTAGAGCCGCGGGACCGGATACGCAGTATTTT.

The chain has TRBV3-1 and TRBJ2-5; D call uncertain. The CDR3 covers 14 residues. With 3 bases removed from V and 2 bases from J, the gap between germline ends came to 10 bases. Per the germline V gene, CDR1 is LGHDT and CDR2 is YNNKEL (reference sequence). The chain's CDR3 is CASSHLGEQETQYF. CDR3 sequence (DNA): TGTGCCAGCAGCCACCTGGGTGAGCAAGAGACCCAGTACTTC.

This chain connects TRBV30 to TRBJ2-7; 7 bases are shared with TRBD1. V shed 5 bases and J 3 bases; nucleotides not matched to a gene: 10. Germline V lookup: CDR1 GTSNPN, CDR2 SVGIG (reference sequence). This CDR3 region has 14 residues. This chain's CDR3 is CAWAQGNGFYEQYF. CDR3 DNA sequence: TGTGCCTGGGCACAGGGGAACGGGTTCTACGAGCAGTACTTC.

This clonotype has a handful of counts. The rearrangement joins TRBV7-9 to TRBJ2-2; possible D gene TRBD2, 6 bases. The germline V gene encodes CDR1 SEHNR and CDR2 FQNEAQ (reference sequence). This CDR3 has 14 residues. Trimming removed 8 bases at V and 3 bases at J, with 13 bases between. The CDR3 is CASPEAGHTGELFF. CDR3 DNA: TGTGCCAGCCCCGAAGCGGGCCACACCGGGGAGCTGTTTTTT.

This clonotype was counted a single time. The chain carries TRBV5-5 and TRBJ2-1; the match to TRBD2 covers 12 bases. In germline, CDR1 is SGHKS, CDR2 YYEKEE (reference sequence). V lost 3 bases to trimming and J lost 9 bases; unmatched junction nucleotides: 7. The CDR3 totals 15 residues. The CDR3 coding sequence is TGTGCCAGCAGCTCTAGCGGGAGGGTCTGGGCTGAGCAGTTCTTC. It translates to CASSSSGRVWAEQFF. The variable domain in full, completed from reference TRBV5-5 and TRBJ2-1, reads DAGVTQSPTHLIKTRGQQVTLRCSPISGHKSVSWYQQVLGQGPQFIFQYYEKEERGRGNFPDRFSARQFPNYSSELNVNALLLGDSALYLCASSSSGRVWAEQFFGPGTRLTVL.

This chain joins TRBV20-1 and TRBJ1-5, with D possibly being TRBD1 (6 bases). The CDR3 sequence is 18 residues long. CDR1 and CDR2 (germline): DFQATT, SNEGSKA (reference sequence). V was cut by 5 bases and J by 0 bases, with 23 bases left in between. CDR3 in DNA: TGCAGTGCTGGCGGGCAGTCGGGGGCCGGCTATAGCAATCAGCCCCAGCATTTT. This codes for CSAGGQSGAGYSNQPQHF.

There are a few counts of this clonotype. The V and J genes are TRBV7-8 and TRBJ2-3; 9 positions match TRBD2. The trim removed 5 bases at V and 4 bases at J, leaving 16 bases unmatched. CDR1 SGHVS and CDR2 FQNEAQ come from the germline V gene. This CDR3 region has 18 residues. The CDR3 DNA sequence: TGTGCCAGCAGCATAAACCCACCTAGCGGGATAGCGGCAGATACGCAGTATTTT. Translation: CASSINPPSGIAADTQYF.